These 5 T cell receptor beta chains were sequenced from one sample in a study of PD-1 blockade in classical Hodgkin lymphoma. Assay used: immunoSEQ multiplex PCR; TCRdb lists only in-frame clones, some missing. Of 20,000 to 25,000 clones listed, about 94% were seen once; the top ten hold roughly 6%. The time point was: newly diagnosed, previously untreated cHL patient sample. Input material: peripheral blood mononuclear cells (PBMCs). The receptors shown here come from a human donor with classical Hodgkin lymphoma.

This chain connects TRBV11-2 to TRBJ2-7; 7 bases are a match to TRBD1. The ends lost 0 bases at V and 3 bases at J; junction bases unmatched: 11. Germline V CDR1 and CDR2: SGHAT, FQNNGV. The CDR3 is made up of 17 amino acids. The CDR3 sequence is CASSLETGLSYFYEQYF. The CDR3 nucleotides read TGTGCCAGCAGCTTAGAGACAGGGCTAAGCTACTTCTACGAGCAGTACTTC.

This chain connects TRBV6-6 to TRBJ1-6; D uncertain. Deletions cut 2 bases from V and 10 bases from J, with 6 bases between. This CDR3 contains 12 residues. Per the germline V gene, CDR1 is MNHNY and CDR2 is SVGAGI (reference sequence). This chain's CDR3 is CASSYDPSPLHF. The CDR3 nucleotides read TGTGCCAGCAGTTACGACCCGTCACCCCTCCACTTT.

In its sample, this clone was seen a few times. The CDR3 nucleotides are TGTGCCAGCAGCCTAGGGGTAGGGATCTTCAGGGAGCAGTACTTC. Its translation is CASSLGVGIFREQYF. The chain recombines TRBV11-3 with TRBJ2-7, with D maybe TRBD1 (5 bases). The V end was cut by 5 bases, the J end by 7 bases, with 21 bases between. Looked up from germline, CDR1 is SGHNT and CDR2 is YENEEA. The CDR3 runs 15 residues.

The DNA for the CDR3 is TGTGCCAGCTCACCACCCGGGACAGGGAGAAACACCATATATTTT. Translation: CASSPPGTGRNTIYF. This sequence joins TRBV18 and TRBJ1-3; 9 bases fit TRBD1. The CDR3 loop spans 15 amino acids. The V and J ends lost 0 bases and 5 bases, in that order; junction bases with no gene match: 2. Germline CDR1 is KGHSH and CDR2 is LQKENI.

The V gene is TRBV5-6, the J gene TRBJ2-1; TRBD2 matches at 9 bases. Germline-derived CDR1 and CDR2 are SGHDT and YYEEEE. The CDR3 loop spans 14 amino acids. Trimming cost V 3 bases and J 4 bases; bases outside gene matches: 2. The CDR3 nucleotides are TGTGCCAGCAGCTCGGGACTAGCATACAATGAGCAGTTCTTC. Residues: CASSSGLAYNEQFF.